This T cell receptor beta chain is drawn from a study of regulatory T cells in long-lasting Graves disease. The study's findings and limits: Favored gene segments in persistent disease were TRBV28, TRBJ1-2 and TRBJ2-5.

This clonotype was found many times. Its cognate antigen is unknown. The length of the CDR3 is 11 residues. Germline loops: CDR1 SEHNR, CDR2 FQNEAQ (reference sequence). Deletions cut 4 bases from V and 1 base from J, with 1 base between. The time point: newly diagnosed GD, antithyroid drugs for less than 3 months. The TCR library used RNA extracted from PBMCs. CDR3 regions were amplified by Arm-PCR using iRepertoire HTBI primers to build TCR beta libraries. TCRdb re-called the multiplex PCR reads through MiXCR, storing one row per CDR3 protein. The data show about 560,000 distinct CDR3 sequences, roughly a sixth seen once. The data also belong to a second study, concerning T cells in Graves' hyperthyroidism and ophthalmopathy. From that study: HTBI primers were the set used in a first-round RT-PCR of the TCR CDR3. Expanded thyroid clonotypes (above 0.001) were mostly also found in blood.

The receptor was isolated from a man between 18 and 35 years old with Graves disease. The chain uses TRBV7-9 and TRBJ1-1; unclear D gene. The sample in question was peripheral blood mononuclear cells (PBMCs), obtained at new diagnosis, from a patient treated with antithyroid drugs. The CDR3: CASSSNTEAFF. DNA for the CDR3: TGTGCCAGCAGCTCGAACACTGAAGCTTTCTTT.